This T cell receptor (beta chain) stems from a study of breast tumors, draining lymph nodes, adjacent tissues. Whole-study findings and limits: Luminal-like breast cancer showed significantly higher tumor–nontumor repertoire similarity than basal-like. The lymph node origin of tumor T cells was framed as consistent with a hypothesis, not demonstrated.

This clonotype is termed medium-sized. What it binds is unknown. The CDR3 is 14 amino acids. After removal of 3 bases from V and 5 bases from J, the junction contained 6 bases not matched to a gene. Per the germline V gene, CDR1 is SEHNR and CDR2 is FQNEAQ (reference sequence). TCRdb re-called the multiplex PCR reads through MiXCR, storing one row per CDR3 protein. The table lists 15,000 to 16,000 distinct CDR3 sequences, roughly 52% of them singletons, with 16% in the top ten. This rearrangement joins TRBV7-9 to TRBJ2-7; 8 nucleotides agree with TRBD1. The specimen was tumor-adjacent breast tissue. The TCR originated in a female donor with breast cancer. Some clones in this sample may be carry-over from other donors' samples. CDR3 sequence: CASSLGTGFDEQYF. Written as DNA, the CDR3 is TGTGCCAGCAGCTTGGGGACAGGTTTCGACGAGCAGTACTTC.